A selection of T cell receptor beta chains follows, all from one sample in a study of cytomegalovirus exposure and HLA in healthy donors. The repertoire was sequenced with immunoSEQ multiplex PCR; TCRdb's copy has only in-frame clones and lacks some. The profile shows 150,000 to 200,000 clones, roughly 80% of them singletons. The specimen sequenced was PBMCs. The receptor source for this set is a woman under 30 in good health and CMV-seropositive. Both conserved end residues are trimmed from each CDR3. Part of the rows lack a size; the others show once, few, many or a class for expanded clones.

.,TRBV5-5,ASGLIYGYT
.,TRBV4-1,ASSQGKVYRGHNEQF
.,TRBV7-2,ASSVNNEQF
.,TRBV11-3,ASSPEAAEYNEQF
once,TRBV4-3,ASSPYIGNDQPQH
.,TRBV4-1,ASSPTRLAGDTDTQY
.,TRBV19,ASTVTEGAYEQY
.,TRBV19,ASTSGGTGIHEQY
.,TRBV7-9,ASSFSRLYGYT
.,TRBV11-2,ASGTRNNEQF
.,TRBV19,ASSDPGDSEDSGNTIY
few,TRBV18,ASSPFPGFSGNTIY
.,TRBV2,ASSPAGQGWAGELF
.,TRBV9,ASSPMPVLGGKETQY
.,TRBV2,ACTSRDRATYEQY
.,TRBV4-2,ASSQRGTLTDTEAF
.,TRBV9,ASSPPGAGGRETQY
.,TRBV19,ASKGQGNYNEQY
.,TRBV19,ASRAGQNGEQY
.,TRBV25-1,ASSGLGQLNQPQH
.,TRBV25-1,ASSPVRGLNTGELF
.,TRBV4-1,ASSLNQGTANTGELF
once,TRBV28,ASSLNRGGGYEQY
.,TRBV6-1,ASSTRNSNQPQH
once,TRBV4-1,ASSQQQWSTDTQY
.,TRBV6-5,ASKGLAGFADTQY
few,TRBV5-1,ASSSGFENIQY
.,TRBV7-8,ASRPTGVRGNTIY
.,TRBV5-4,ASSLFDRSTGELF
.,TRBV5-6,ASSRRESGANGLT
.,TRBV5-6,ASTHDRVKNIQY
.,TRBV30,AWLSAGGLVATQY
.,TRBV6-5,ASSRTGPLRGYT
.,TRBV5-1,ASSFRATSGGTDTQY
.,TRBV5-6,ASNRGYGYGYT
few,TRBV2,ASSEQDRGPPEAF
once,TRBV4-3,ASSRVAGASYEQY
.,TRBV6-5,ASSYTRTGYEQY
.,TRBV15,ATSSRVSTEAF
.,TRBV29-1,SVEGLPTSTDTQY